The TCR beta chain under discussion was sequenced for a study of PD-1 blockade in classical Hodgkin lymphoma. Overall study: Patients received nivolumab 3 mg/kg intravenously every 2 weeks. Points from the study as a whole: The study found that TCR diversity rose significantly by C4D1 in CD4+ but not CD8+ cells. Complete responders matched newly diagnosed patients in baseline diversity.

The V gene's germline CDR1 is MGHDK and CDR2 SYGVNS. V lost 0 bases and J 0 bases, leaving 8 bases between the germline ends. The CDR3 extends over 15 amino acids. Sequencing was performed with immunoSEQ multiplex PCR; in TCRdb, only in-frame clones are kept and a portion is missing. The data show about 3,100 clones, 70% to 90% seen once. On this clone itself: Its specificity is unknown.

Noted time point: cycle 4 day 1 (C4D1), after about 6 weeks of nivolumab. All patients relapsed after autologous stem cell transplantation, and brentuximab vedotin exposure varied. Magnetic negative selection, applied to thawed PBMCs, was used to isolate the CD8+ T cells. Sample: CD8+ T cells from blood, taken before the fourth cycle of nivolumab. V is TRBV25-1 and J is TRBJ1-2, with D tentatively TRBD1 (5 bases). The receptor was isolated from a human donor with classical Hodgkin lymphoma. CDR3 sequence: CASSEYGATNYGYTF. The CDR3 nucleotides are TGTGCCAGCAGTGAATATGGGGCCACTAACTATGGCTACACCTTC.